This TCR beta chain was captured in a study of cytomegalovirus exposure and HLA in healthy donors. Study-level points and caveats: The dataset shows that most TCR sequences were rare, while some public TCRs occurred in many donors. Sequencing likely caused a cluster of highly shared sequence variants. As was reported, the HLA-A and HLA-B alleles of most subjects were accurately predicted from TCR beta sequences.

The primer mix had 60 Vbeta and 13 Jbeta primers. Generated by immunoSEQ multiplex PCR, the TCRdb table keeps only in-frame clones and is missing some. This sample has approximately 190,000 clones; 75% to 90% occur once, and the top ten carry 1% to 1.5%. Worth noting for this clone: Its specificity is not known.

Germline assignment: CDR1 SGHAT and CDR2 FQNNGV. The CDR3 sequence is 14 residues long. The V end was cut by 11 bases, the J end by 2 bases, with 16 bases between. The V gene is TRBV11-2, the J gene TRBJ2-4; D is unclear. This clonotype was obtained from a man aged 25-40 years in good health and CMV-seronegative. Sequences were obtained from PBMCs. In DNA form, the CDR3 reads TGTGCCTCTCAATCAAGCAATTCCAAAAACATTCAGTACTTC. Translating it yields CASQSSNSKNIQYF.